The rows below give T cell receptor beta chains drawn from one sample of a study of CD8 T cells in Susac syndrome. Each CDR3 protein is one row after TCRdb ran MiXCR on the immunoSEQ multiplex PCR reads. The table shows some 120,000 distinct CDR3 sequences, with approximately 93% occurring only once. Sequenced material: CD8+ T cells from PBMCs. These receptors all come from a human donor with multiple sclerosis. Each CDR3 is given with its conserved first and last residue. The D gene is left open where the match is weak. Size tells how often a clone was seen (once, few, many) or the class of an expanded clone, and some rows leave it out.

clone_size: .
j_call: TRBJ1-6
d_call: TRBD1
cdr3_length: 15
v_call: TRBV7-9
cdr3_nt: TGTGCCAGCAGCCCCCGGACAGGGGATCGCTCACCCCTCCACTTT
cdr3_aa: CASSPRTGDRSPLHF

clone_size: .
j_call: TRBJ1-2
d_call: .
cdr3_length: 15
v_call: TRBV1
cdr3_nt: TGCACCAGCAGCAAAGGGGAGGGGGCGCCTAATGGCTACACCTTC
cdr3_aa: CTSSKGEGAPNGYTF

clone_size: .
j_call: TRBJ1-2
d_call: TRBD1
cdr3_length: 16
v_call: TRBV27
cdr3_nt: TGTGCCAGCAGTGTTACGCAGGGGGCTACCACCTATGGCTACACCTTC
cdr3_aa: CASSVTQGATTYGYTF

clone_size: .
j_call: TRBJ1-1
d_call: .
cdr3_length: 12
v_call: TRBV10-3
cdr3_nt: TGTGCCATCTCCCATCAGAACACTGAAGCTTTCTTT
cdr3_aa: CAISHQNTEAFF

clone_size: .
j_call: TRBJ1-2
d_call: .
cdr3_length: 14
v_call: TRBV6-5
cdr3_nt: TGTGCCAGCAGTTCCGGGGGAGCTAACTATGGCTACACCTTC
cdr3_aa: CASSSGGANYGYTF

clone_size: .
j_call: TRBJ2-3
d_call: TRBD2
cdr3_length: 13
v_call: TRBV27
cdr3_nt: TGTGCCAGCAGTTTAGCGGGAGGTGGTACGCAGTATTTT
cdr3_aa: CASSLAGGGTQYF

clone_size: .
j_call: TRBJ2-1
d_call: TRBD2
cdr3_length: 14
v_call: TRBV27
cdr3_nt: TGTGCCAGCAGCCCTAATGGGGGGGGCAATGAGCAGTTCTTC
cdr3_aa: CASSPNGGGNEQFF

clone_size: .
j_call: TRBJ2-7
d_call: TRBD1
cdr3_length: 16
v_call: TRBV19
cdr3_nt: TGTGCCAGTAGTATCGCCCTCGGACAGGGATTCTACGAGCAGTACTTC
cdr3_aa: CASSIALGQGFYEQYF

clone_size: few
j_call: TRBJ1-2
d_call: TRBD1
cdr3_length: 13
v_call: TRBV27
cdr3_nt: TGTGCCAGCAGTTTGGGACAGAACTATGGCTACACCTTC
cdr3_aa: CASSLGQNYGYTF

clone_size: .
j_call: TRBJ2-2
d_call: TRBD1
cdr3_length: 15
v_call: TRBV6-6
cdr3_nt: TGTGCCAGCGGACAGGGGGTTGCGAACACCGGGGAGCTGTTTTTT
cdr3_aa: CASGQGVANTGELFF

clone_size: .
j_call: TRBJ1-1
d_call: .
cdr3_length: 11
v_call: TRBV9
cdr3_nt: TGTGCCAGCAGCGCAGGGGCTGAAGCTTTCTTT
cdr3_aa: CASSAGAEAFF

clone_size: .
j_call: TRBJ2-1
d_call: .
cdr3_length: 15
v_call: TRBV19
cdr3_nt: TGTGCCAGTAGCACGACGGTGAGCTCCTACAATGAGCAGTTCTTC
cdr3_aa: CASSTTVSSYNEQFF

clone_size: .
j_call: TRBJ2-2
d_call: TRBD2
cdr3_length: 16
v_call: TRBV13
cdr3_nt: TGTGCCAGCAGCTTCTCACTAGCGGTCAACACCGGGGAGCTGTTTTTT
cdr3_aa: CASSFSLAVNTGELFF

clone_size: .
j_call: TRBJ2-5
d_call: .
cdr3_length: 14
v_call: TRBV29-1
cdr3_nt: TGCAGCGTTGAATTGGTTAGGGGCGGGGAGACCCAGTATTTC
cdr3_aa: CSVELVRGGETQYF

clone_size: .
j_call: TRBJ1-2
d_call: .
cdr3_length: 17
v_call: TRBV9
cdr3_nt: TGTGCCAGTTCCCGTAGTGGGACGCCATTCGCGGCCTATGGCTACACCTTC
cdr3_aa: CASSRSGTPFAAYGYTF

clone_size: .
j_call: TRBJ1-2
d_call: TRBD1
cdr3_length: 15
v_call: TRBV24-1
cdr3_nt: TGTGCCACCAGTGACGAACAGGGGGCGAACTATGGCTACACCTTC
cdr3_aa: CATSDEQGANYGYTF

clone_size: .
j_call: TRBJ2-4
d_call: TRBD1
cdr3_length: 16
v_call: TRBV7-9
cdr3_nt: TGTGCCAGCAGCCCCCGACAGGGGCGGACCAAAAACATTCAGTACTTC
cdr3_aa: CASSPRQGRTKNIQYF

clone_size: .
j_call: TRBJ1-2
d_call: TRBD1
cdr3_length: 15
v_call: TRBV2
cdr3_nt: TGTGCCAGCAGCGCTCCGGGACAGAAGAACTATGGCTACACCTTC
cdr3_aa: CASSAPGQKNYGYTF

clone_size: .
j_call: TRBJ1-5
d_call: .
cdr3_length: 14
v_call: TRBV10-3
cdr3_nt: TGTGCCATCAGTCCGACAGATAGCAATCAGCCCCAGCATTTT
cdr3_aa: CAISPTDSNQPQHF

clone_size: .
j_call: TRBJ2-2
d_call: .
cdr3_length: 13
v_call: TRBV9
cdr3_nt: TGTGCCAGCAGCGATACGCTCACCGGGGAGCTGTTTTTT
cdr3_aa: CASSDTLTGELFF

clone_size: .
j_call: TRBJ1-4
d_call: TRBD1
cdr3_length: 16
v_call: TRBV19
cdr3_nt: TGTGCCAGTAGTATAGAAGACAGGGGAGCTAATGAAAAACTGTTTTTT
cdr3_aa: CASSIEDRGANEKLFF

clone_size: .
j_call: TRBJ2-5
d_call: .
cdr3_length: 13
v_call: TRBV2
cdr3_nt: TGTGCCAGCAATGCGGGGGCTCAAGAGACCCAGTACTTC
cdr3_aa: CASNAGAQETQYF

clone_size: .
j_call: TRBJ1-2
d_call: TRBD1
cdr3_length: 14
v_call: TRBV28
cdr3_nt: TGTGCCAGCAGTTTACAAGACAGGGGAAGTGGCTACACCTTC
cdr3_aa: CASSLQDRGSGYTF

clone_size: .
j_call: TRBJ1-5
d_call: TRBD1
cdr3_length: 12
v_call: TRBV7-9
cdr3_nt: TGTGCCAGCAGCTTACAGGGGGGGCCCCAGCATTTT
cdr3_aa: CASSLQGGPQHF

clone_size: .
j_call: TRBJ1-2
d_call: TRBD1
cdr3_length: 14
v_call: TRBV7-8
cdr3_nt: TGTGCCAGCAGCGCGGGGACAGACTCCCTGGGCTACACCTTC
cdr3_aa: CASSAGTDSLGYTF

clone_size: .
j_call: TRBJ1-4
d_call: .
cdr3_length: 14
v_call: TRBV25-1
cdr3_nt: TGTGCCAGCAGTGAATATATCAATGAAGAAAAACTGTTTTTT
cdr3_aa: CASSEYINEEKLFF

clone_size: few
j_call: TRBJ2-5
d_call: .
cdr3_length: 13
v_call: TRBV5-4
cdr3_nt: TGTGCCAGCACTGGGGGCAGGGAAGAGACCCAGTACTTC
cdr3_aa: CASTGGREETQYF

clone_size: .
j_call: TRBJ1-1
d_call: .
cdr3_length: 12
v_call: TRBV19
cdr3_nt: TGTGCCAGTGGAATGGGGGACACTGAAGCTTTCTTT
cdr3_aa: CASGMGDTEAFF

clone_size: few
j_call: TRBJ2-5
d_call: .
cdr3_length: 11
v_call: TRBV5-1
cdr3_nt: TGTGCCAGCAGCTTCCAAGAGACCCAGTACTTC
cdr3_aa: CASSFQETQYF

clone_size: .
j_call: TRBJ1-1
d_call: .
cdr3_length: 13
v_call: TRBV5-4
cdr3_nt: TGTGCCAGCAGCCCAGGGAGGGACACTGAAGCTTTCTTT
cdr3_aa: CASSPGRDTEAFF

clone_size: .
j_call: TRBJ2-1
d_call: TRBD2
cdr3_length: 15
v_call: TRBV4-1
cdr3_nt: TGCGCCAGCAGTCAAGGGGCGGGAGGAAGAATTGAGCAGTTCTTC
cdr3_aa: CASSQGAGGRIEQFF

clone_size: .
j_call: TRBJ1-1
d_call: .
cdr3_length: 15
v_call: TRBV4-1
cdr3_nt: TGCGCCAGCAGCCGAACGAGGGAGATGAACACTGAAGCTTTCTTT
cdr3_aa: CASSRTREMNTEAFF

clone_size: .
j_call: TRBJ2-3
d_call: .
cdr3_length: 12
v_call: TRBV19
cdr3_nt: TGTGCCAGTAGTGCCCGTAACGGTACGCAGTATTTT
cdr3_aa: CASSARNGTQYF

clone_size: .
j_call: TRBJ2-3
d_call: .
cdr3_length: 15
v_call: TRBV13
cdr3_nt: TGTGCCAGCAGCTCTAAGACTAAGCGCACAGATACGCAGTATTTT
cdr3_aa: CASSSKTKRTDTQYF

clone_size: .
j_call: TRBJ1-1
d_call: .
cdr3_length: 16
v_call: TRBV7-8
cdr3_nt: TGTGCCAGCAGCTTAGCGGTTGGCCGGCTGAACACTGAAGCTTTCTTT
cdr3_aa: CASSLAVGRLNTEAFF

clone_size: .
j_call: TRBJ2-5
d_call: TRBD2
cdr3_length: 18
v_call: TRBV15
cdr3_nt: TGTGCCACCAGCAGTGACTCGCCTAGCGGGAGAAGTCAAGAGACCCAGTACTTC
cdr3_aa: CATSSDSPSGRSQETQYF

clone_size: .
j_call: TRBJ2-3
d_call: .
cdr3_length: 16
v_call: TRBV29-1
cdr3_nt: TGCAGCGTTGAAGACGTTTTGCGGTTGAGTGGGGTTACGCAGTATTTT
cdr3_aa: CSVEDVLRLSGVTQYF

clone_size: once
j_call: TRBJ1-5
d_call: .
cdr3_length: 14
v_call: TRBV12-5
cdr3_nt: TGTGCTAGTGGTTTGATGGAAGGAGATCAGCCCCAGCATTTT
cdr3_aa: CASGLMEGDQPQHF

clone_size: .
j_call: TRBJ2-1
d_call: .
cdr3_length: 13
v_call: TRBV4-1
cdr3_nt: TGCGCCAGCAGCCAAGTTTACGAGGGAAGTCGATTCTTC
cdr3_aa: CASSQVYEGSRFF

clone_size: .
j_call: TRBJ2-2
d_call: .
cdr3_length: 13
v_call: TRBV7-9
cdr3_nt: TGTGCCAGCTTCCGGGGGAACACCGGGGAGCTGTTTTTT
cdr3_aa: CASFRGNTGELFF

clone_size: .
j_call: TRBJ1-1
d_call: .
cdr3_length: 13
v_call: TRBV9
cdr3_nt: TGTGCCAGCAGCGCCGGGGATTACACTGAAGCTTTCTTT
cdr3_aa: CASSAGDYTEAFF

clone_size: .
j_call: TRBJ2-3
d_call: .
cdr3_length: 17
v_call: TRBV7-3
cdr3_nt: TGTGCCAGCAGCTTAACGGGAGGGGGGGGTTACACAGATACGCAGTATTTT
cdr3_aa: CASSLTGGGGYTDTQYF

clone_size: .
j_call: TRBJ1-2
d_call: .
cdr3_length: 15
v_call: TRBV2
cdr3_nt: TGTGCCAGCAGTTTAGGACAGAACCTAATCTATGGCTACACCTTC
cdr3_aa: CASSLGQNLIYGYTF

clone_size: .
j_call: TRBJ2-5
d_call: .
cdr3_length: 15
v_call: TRBV18
cdr3_nt: TGTGCCAGCTCACCGGGCGGGACAGAACTTTGGTCCCAGTACTTC
cdr3_aa: CASSPGGTELWSQYF

clone_size: few
j_call: TRBJ2-7
d_call: .
cdr3_length: 14
v_call: TRBV20-1
cdr3_nt: TGCAGTGCTAGCTCGGGCGGACGGATCTACGAGCAGTACTTC
cdr3_aa: CSASSGGRIYEQYF

clone_size: once
j_call: TRBJ2-2
d_call: TRBD2
cdr3_length: 17
v_call: TRBV9
cdr3_nt: TGTGCCAGCAGCGTATCAAGGCGGGAGGCGAACACCGGGGAGCTGTTTTTT
cdr3_aa: CASSVSRREANTGELFF

clone_size: .
j_call: TRBJ2-1
d_call: .
cdr3_length: 14
v_call: TRBV24-1
cdr3_nt: TGTGCCACCAGCCCAGCGGTTGTCAGAGATGAGCAGTTCTTC
cdr3_aa: CATSPAVVRDEQFF

clone_size: once
j_call: TRBJ2-7
d_call: .
cdr3_length: 14
v_call: TRBV20-1
cdr3_nt: TGCAGTGCTAGAGACGAAACCCGGTCCTACGAGCAGTACTTC
cdr3_aa: CSARDETRSYEQYF

clone_size: once
j_call: TRBJ2-3
d_call: TRBD2
cdr3_length: 16
v_call: TRBV20-1
cdr3_nt: TGCAGTGCTAGAGATCTGGCTAGCGGAAGCACAGATACGCAGTATTTT
cdr3_aa: CSARDLASGSTDTQYF

clone_size: .
j_call: TRBJ1-1
d_call: TRBD1
cdr3_length: 14
v_call: TRBV3-1
cdr3_nt: TGTGCCAGCAGCCAAGAATACAGGGGGACTGAAGCTTTCTTT
cdr3_aa: CASSQEYRGTEAFF

clone_size: once
j_call: TRBJ1-2
d_call: .
cdr3_length: 14
v_call: TRBV7-9
cdr3_nt: TGTGCCAGCAGCTTAGGAGGGACACCGAAGGGCTACACCTTC
cdr3_aa: CASSLGGTPKGYTF

clone_size: .
j_call: TRBJ1-2
d_call: .
cdr3_length: 14
v_call: TRBV5-4
cdr3_nt: TGTGCCAGCAGCGGCTCCGACAGAAACTATGGCTACACCTTC
cdr3_aa: CASSGSDRNYGYTF

clone_size: .
j_call: TRBJ1-2
d_call: .
cdr3_length: 16
v_call: TRBV27
cdr3_nt: TGTGCCAGCAGTCCAACCTTTAGGGGTCAGGCCTATGGCTACACCTTC
cdr3_aa: CASSPTFRGQAYGYTF

clone_size: .
j_call: TRBJ2-1
d_call: TRBD2
cdr3_length: 18
v_call: TRBV24-1
cdr3_nt: TGTGCCACCAGTGACTCCTCGGGGACTAGACTTCTGTACAATGAGCAGTTCTTC
cdr3_aa: CATSDSSGTRLLYNEQFF